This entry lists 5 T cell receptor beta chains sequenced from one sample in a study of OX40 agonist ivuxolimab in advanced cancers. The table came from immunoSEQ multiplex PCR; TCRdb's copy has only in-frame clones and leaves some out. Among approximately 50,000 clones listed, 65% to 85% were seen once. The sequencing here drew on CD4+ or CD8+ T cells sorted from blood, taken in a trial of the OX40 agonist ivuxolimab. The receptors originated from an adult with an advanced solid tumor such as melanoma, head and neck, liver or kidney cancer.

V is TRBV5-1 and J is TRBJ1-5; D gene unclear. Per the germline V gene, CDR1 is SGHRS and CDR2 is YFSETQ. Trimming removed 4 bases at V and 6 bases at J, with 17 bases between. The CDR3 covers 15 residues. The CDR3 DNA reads TGCGCCAGCAGCCCACTCCACGGGGAGGGTCAGCCCCAGCATTTT. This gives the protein CASSPLHGEGQPQHF.

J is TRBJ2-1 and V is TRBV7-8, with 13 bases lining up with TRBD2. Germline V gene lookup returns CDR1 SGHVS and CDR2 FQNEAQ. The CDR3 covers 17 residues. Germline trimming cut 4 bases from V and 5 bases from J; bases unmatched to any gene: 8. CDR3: CASSSQRTSGGHNEQFF. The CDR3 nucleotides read TGTGCCAGCAGCTCCCAGAGGACTAGCGGGGGACACAATGAGCAGTTCTTC.

CDR3 sequence reads: CASSFAHEQYF. CDR3 in DNA: TGTGCCAGCAGTTTTGCCCACGAGCAGTACTTC. The genes are TRBV28 and TRBJ2-7; D unresolved. Trimming pared 3 bases from V and 5 bases from J, leaving 5 bases between. Germline lookup yields CDR1 MDHEN and CDR2 SYDVKM. CDR3 length: 11 residues.

For the CDR3, the DNA is TGTGCCATCAGACCAGACAGGGCAGATACGCAGTATTTT. Protein: CAIRPDRADTQYF. The rearrangement joins TRBV10-3 to TRBJ2-3; 7 bases are a match to TRBD1. V gave up 6 bases and J gave up 4 bases; unmatched junction bases: 4. The V gene's germline CDR1 is ENHRY and CDR2 SYGVKD. This CDR3 has 13 residues.

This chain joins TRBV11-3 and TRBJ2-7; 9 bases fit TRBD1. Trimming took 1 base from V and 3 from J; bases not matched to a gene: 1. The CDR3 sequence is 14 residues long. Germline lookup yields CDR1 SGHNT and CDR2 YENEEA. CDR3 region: CASSLGQGGYEQYF. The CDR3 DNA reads TGTGCCAGCAGCTTAGGACAGGGGGGCTACGAGCAGTACTTC.